The 18 T cell receptor beta chains listed next were all sequenced from one sample in a study of shared clonotypes between healthy human individuals. Clones were read by immunoSEQ multiplex PCR, and TCRdb kept only the in-frame ones, dropping some. The sample includes over a million clones, around three quarters of them seen just once. Sequencing used memory CD4+ T cells from PBMCs. The subset is: CD45RA-negative fraction. The receptors derive from a man aged 18 to 30 in good health. Some clones in this sample may be carry-over from other donors' samples.

The chain carries TRBV27 and TRBJ2-5; 10 bases fit TRBD2. The CDR3 runs to 16 residues. V shed 3 bases and J 5 bases; nucleotides not matched to a gene: 9. Per germline, CDR1 MNHEY and CDR2 SMNVEV (reference sequence). CDR3 in amino acids: CASSFSLAGDGETQYF. The CDR3 DNA follows: TGTGCCAGCAGTTTCTCGCTAGCGGGAGACGGGGAGACCCAGTACTTC.

The chain carries TRBV7-2 and TRBJ2-5; 7 bases line up with TRBD2. The CDR3 totals 14 residues. Germline values: CDR1 SGHTA, CDR2 FQGNSA. V shed 5 bases, J shed 4 bases, and the junction held 7 bases outside the gene matches. This chain's CDR3 is CASSPGLVPETQYF. The CDR3 nucleotides read TGTGCCAGCAGCCCCGGACTAGTTCCAGAGACCCAGTACTTC.

This clone was counted once. V gene TRBV27 combines with J gene TRBJ1-1; 7 bases align to TRBD1. Per germline, CDR1 MNHEY and CDR2 SMNVEV (reference sequence). The junction had 2 bases not matched to a gene; V was cut back by 4 bases and J by 0 bases. The CDR3 consists of 14 residues. The CDR3 protein is CASSSGTVNTEAFF. In DNA form, the CDR3 reads TGTGCCAGCAGTTCCGGGACAGTGAACACTGAAGCTTTCTTT.

V usage is TRBV28 and J usage is TRBJ2-5, with D possibly being TRBD1 (5 bases). The J call is doubtful: the DNA matches TRBJ2-7 better. This CDR3 comprises 15 residues. Germline V gene data show CDR1 as MDHEN and CDR2 as SYDVKM. In nucleotides, the CDR3 is TGTGCCAGCACCCCCCCTGGGGCAACCTTCTACGAGCAGTACTTC. Amino acids: CASTPPGATFYEQYF.

This chain uses TRBV5-1 with TRBJ2-5; TRBD2 aligns across 9 bases. This CDR3 has 18 amino acids. After removal of 4 bases from V and 1 base from J, the junction contained 14 bases not matched to a gene. The germline CDR1 and CDR2 sequences are SGHRS and YFSETQ. The CDR3 protein is CASSPNLGTSRAQETQYF. The CDR3 DNA sequence: TGCGCCAGCAGCCCTAACCTTGGGACTAGCAGGGCCCAAGAGACCCAGTACTTC.

This chain joins TRBV9 and TRBJ2-5; D not resolved. CDR1 is SGDLS, CDR2 YYNGEE, per germline. Trimming pared 0 bases from V and 5 bases from J, leaving 8 bases between. The CDR3 is made up of 13 amino acids. The CDR3: CASSVDKGETQYF. For the CDR3, the DNA is TGTGCCAGCAGCGTAGATAAGGGTGAGACCCAGTACTTC.

This chain links TRBV19 with TRBJ2-3; perhaps TRBD2 as D (5 bases). The V gene lost 9 bases and the J gene lost 1 base, with 17 bases spanning the gap. The CDR3 extends over 15 amino acids. Germline values: CDR1 LNHDA, CDR2 SQIVND (reference sequence). The CDR3 reads CASNVRGQGTDTQYF. The CDR3 coding sequence is TGTGCCAGCAACGTCCGGGGTCAGGGCACAGATACGCAGTATTTT.

As concerns this clone: This sample also contains other DNA sequences that code for the same CDR3. The chain recombines TRBV5-1 with TRBJ2-3; possibly TRBD2 for D (5 bases). CDR1 is SGHRS and CDR2 is YFSETQ in the germline V gene. This CDR3 spans 15 amino acids. Trimming took 4 bases from V and 2 from J, leaving 14 bases between them. The CDR3 DNA follows: TGCGCCAGCAGCCCCGGACTGTACAACACAGATACGCAGTATTTT. Its translation: CASSPGLYNTDTQYF.

This sequence joins TRBV27 and TRBJ1-2; no clear D. CDR3 length equals 12 residues. The V end was cut by 5 bases, the J end by 2 bases, with 6 bases between. The V gene's germline CDR1 is MNHEY and CDR2 SMNVEV (reference sequence). The CDR3 reads CASSPGNYGYTF. CDR3 DNA: TGTGCCAGCAGTCCCGGAAACTATGGCTACACCTTC.

This clone was observed a single time. The gene calls are TRBV7-8 and TRBJ2-2, with TRBD2 matching 16 bases. The CDR3 has 18 amino acids. Germline V CDR1 and CDR2: SGHVS, FQNEAQ. Trimming took 1 base from V and 8 from J; bases not matched to a gene: 7. In nucleotides, the CDR3 is TGTGCCAGCAGCTTAGGGGGACTAGCGGGAGGGCCCACGGGGGAGCTGTTTTTT. Translated: CASSLGGLAGGPTGELFF.

This chain links TRBV10-3 with TRBJ1-4, with unresolved D. Germline CDR1 and CDR2: ENHRY and SYGVKD. This CDR3 has 13 residues. Trimming removed 0 bases at V and 14 bases at J, with 13 bases between. CDR3 coding DNA: TGTGCCATCAGTGAGTCGGAACCCGGAGGGCTGTTTTTT. This sequence encodes CAISESEPGGLFF.

The gene calls are TRBV9 and TRBJ1-1, with 7 bases that match TRBD1. Per germline, CDR1 SGDLS and CDR2 YYNGEE. The junction had 9 bases not matched to a gene; V was cut back by 3 bases and J by 7 bases. The CDR3 has 14 amino acids. The CDR3 reads CASSGGGYSGEAFF. The CDR3 DNA reads as TGTGCCAGCAGCGGAGGGGGCTACTCCGGTGAAGCTTTCTTT.

The rearrangement joins TRBV10-1 to TRBJ1-5; D gene ambiguous. The germline V gene encodes CDR1 WNHNN and CDR2 SYGVQD (reference sequence). Trimming shortened V by 5 bases and J by 0 bases, and 11 bases separated the two germline ends. This CDR3 is 15 amino acids long. CDR3 sequence (DNA): TGCGCCAGCAGTCCCACTGTGGATAGCAATCAGCCCCAGCATTTT. This encodes CASSPTVDSNQPQHF.

This chain links TRBV10-2 with TRBJ1-1, with unresolved D. Germline loops: CDR1 WSHSY, CDR2 SAAADI. Trimming pared 2 bases from V and 2 bases from J, leaving 9 bases between. The CDR3 is 14 amino acids. The CDR3 DNA reads TGCGCCAGCAGTGAGCGTCGGTTAAACACTGAAGCTTTCTTT. Protein product: CASSERRLNTEAFF.

The rearrangement links TRBV11-2 to TRBJ2-7; 10 bases line up with TRBD1. In germline, CDR1 is SGHAT, CDR2 FQNNGV. CDR3 length equals 15 residues. With V trimmed by 5 bases and J by 4 bases, 8 bases remained unmatched. The CDR3 nucleotides read TGTGCCAGCAGCGACCGGGACAGGGGAAGGTACGAGCAGTACTTC. It encodes CASSDRDRGRYEQYF.

This clone appeared a single time. The rearrangement uses TRBV5-4 and TRBJ2-1, with 8 bases fitting TRBD2. The ends lost 5 bases at V and 6 bases at J; junction bases unmatched: 10. The germline V gene has CDR1 SGHNT and CDR2 YYREEE (reference sequence). CDR3 length: 15 amino acids. The CDR3 coding sequence is TGTGCCAGCAGAACGGGACTAGGACTCTCCAATGAGCAGTTCTTC. Translation: CASRTGLGLSNEQFF.

The chain is built from TRBV7-2 and TRBJ1-5; D is undetermined. Germline CDR1 and CDR2: SGHTA and FQGNSA. The V and J ends lost 5 bases and 5 bases respectively, with 19 bases between them. The CDR3 has 16 amino acids. The CDR3 loop reads CASSPAPGMGYQPQHF. CDR3 in DNA: TGTGCCAGCAGCCCAGCTCCGGGAATGGGCTATCAGCCCCAGCATTTT.

This chain joins TRBV15 and TRBJ2-1, with unresolved D. Per the germline V gene, CDR1 is LNHNV and CDR2 is YYDKDF (reference sequence). This CDR3 comprises 13 residues. V was cut by 5 bases and J by 5 bases, with 10 bases left in between. The CDR3 coding sequence is TGTGCCACCAGCCGCTCGTGGCACAATGAGCAGTTCTTC. Amino acid sequence: CATSRSWHNEQFF. Full variable domain (missing parts from reference TRBV15 and TRBJ2-1): DAMVIQNPRYQVTQFGKPVTLSCSQTLNHNVMYWYQQKSSQAPKLLFHYYDKDFNNEADTPDNFQSRRPNTSFCFLDIRSPGLGDTAMYLCATSRSWHNEQFFGPGTRLTVL.